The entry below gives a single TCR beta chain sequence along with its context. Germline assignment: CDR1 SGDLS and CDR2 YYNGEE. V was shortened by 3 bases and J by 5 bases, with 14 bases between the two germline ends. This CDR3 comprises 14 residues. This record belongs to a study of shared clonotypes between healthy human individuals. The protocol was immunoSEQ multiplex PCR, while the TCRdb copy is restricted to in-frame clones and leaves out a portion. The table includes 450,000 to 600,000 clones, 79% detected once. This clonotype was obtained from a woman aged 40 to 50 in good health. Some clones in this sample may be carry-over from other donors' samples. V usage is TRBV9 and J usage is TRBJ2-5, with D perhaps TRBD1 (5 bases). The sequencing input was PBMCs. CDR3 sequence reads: CASSATTSGETQYF. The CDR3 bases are TGTGCCAGCAGCGCCACGACTTCAGGGGAGACCCAGTACTTC.